This T cell receptor (beta chain) comes out of a study of cytomegalovirus exposure and HLA in healthy donors. The overall study: The same platform was used for the 110 or so validation repertoires and the approximately 670 first-cohort repertoires, a later analysis reported.

This clone came up a few times. From the roughly 120-subject validation cohort, which was separate from the roughly 620-subject first cohort, the donors were drawn. The CDR3 has 14 amino acids. Trimming cost V 4 bases and J 6 bases; bases outside gene matches: 6. Germline V gives CDR1 LNHDA, CDR2 SQIVND (reference sequence). Assay used: immunoSEQ multiplex PCR; TCRdb lists only in-frame clones, some missing. The sample holds about 150,000 clones, approximately 88% seen once. The rearrangement uses TRBV19 and TRBJ2-7, with 10 positions matching TRBD2. The source of this sequence is a woman aged 18 to 35 in good health and CMV-seropositive. The sample consisted of PBMCs. The CDR3 region has the DNA TGTGCCAGTAGTACCAATCTAGCGGGAGTCGAGCAGTACTTC. Translating gives CASSTNLAGVEQYF.